These T cell receptor beta chains were read from a single sample in a study of cytomegalovirus exposure and HLA in healthy donors. Clones were sequenced by immunoSEQ multiplex PCR, and TCRdb holds only the in-frame ones, with some missing. The sample lists tens of thousands of clones, 75% to 90% occurring once. Sequencing was done on a sample of PBMCs. These receptors came from a male donor in good health and CMV-seronegative. The CDR3 runs from the conserved cysteine through the conserved F or W. A D gene is named only where the DNA matches it firmly. Clone sizes are given selectively: once, few, many, or a class where the clone is expanded.

v_gene: TRBV6-5
abundance: once
j_gene: TRBJ1-1
d_gene: TRBD1
CDR3nt: TGTGCCAGCAGCACAGGGGCCGGTGGCACTGAAGCTTTCTTT
CDR3aa: CASSTGAGGTEAFF

v_gene: TRBV7-2
abundance: NA
j_gene: TRBJ1-1
d_gene: TRBD1
CDR3nt: TGTGCCAGCAGCTCGGGACAGGAGAACACTGAAGCTTTCTTT
CDR3aa: CASSSGQENTEAFF

v_gene: TRBV7-2
abundance: NA
j_gene: TRBJ1-1
d_gene: NA
CDR3nt: TGTGCCAGCAGCTTAGTGCGACAGTCGGAGGGAGCTTTCTTT
CDR3aa: CASSLVRQSEGAFF

v_gene: TRBV15
abundance: NA
j_gene: TRBJ1-1
d_gene: TRBD1
CDR3nt: TGTGCCACCAGGTCGGACAGGGGGAACACTGAAGCTTTCTTT
CDR3aa: CATRSDRGNTEAFF

v_gene: TRBV27
abundance: NA
j_gene: TRBJ2-7
d_gene: TRBD2
CDR3nt: TGTGCCAGCAGTTTAATACTAGCGGGAGGGCGCGCCTACGAGCAGTACTTC
CDR3aa: CASSLILAGGRAYEQYF

v_gene: TRBV27
abundance: NA
j_gene: TRBJ2-3
d_gene: TRBD2
CDR3nt: TGTGCCAGCAGAACCCCCGGGACTAGCGGCACTTATACGCAGTATTTT
CDR3aa: CASRTPGTSGTYTQYF

v_gene: TRBV5-1
abundance: few
j_gene: TRBJ1-4
d_gene: NA
CDR3nt: TGCGCCAGCAGCTTGGATGGAGGGCCCGAAAAACTGTTTTTT
CDR3aa: CASSLDGGPEKLFF

v_gene: TRBV7-2
abundance: few
j_gene: TRBJ1-2
d_gene: TRBD1
CDR3nt: TGTGCCAGCAGCTTAGGGGGCGCGGACAGGGGTTTCGGCTACACCTTC
CDR3aa: CASSLGGADRGFGYTF

v_gene: TRBV7-8
abundance: NA
j_gene: TRBJ1-5
d_gene: NA
CDR3nt: TGTGCCAGCAGCTTATTTAAAAATCAGCCCCAGCATTTT
CDR3aa: CASSLFKNQPQHF

v_gene: TRBV30
abundance: NA
j_gene: TRBJ2-7
d_gene: TRBD2
CDR3nt: TGTGCCTGGAGTGTACGGCTAGCGGGAGACGAGCAGTACTTC
CDR3aa: CAWSVRLAGDEQYF

v_gene: TRBV10-2
abundance: NA
j_gene: TRBJ2-1
d_gene: NA
CDR3nt: TGCGCCAGCAGTGAGTTCGGACTCCGGGAGCAGTTCTTC
CDR3aa: CASSEFGLREQFF

v_gene: TRBV30
abundance: NA
j_gene: TRBJ1-2
d_gene: TRBD1
CDR3nt: TGTGCCTGGAGCCTTAACAGGGGCTCTGGCTACACCTTC
CDR3aa: CAWSLNRGSGYTF

v_gene: TRBV7-2
abundance: NA
j_gene: TRBJ1-6
d_gene: NA
CDR3nt: TGTGCCAGCAGCTTAGTGGCAGGGTCCCCTTCACCCCTCCACTTT
CDR3aa: CASSLVAGSPSPLHF

v_gene: TRBV27
abundance: NA
j_gene: TRBJ1-1
d_gene: NA
CDR3nt: TGTGCCAGCAGTTCAAGCCCCGGACTCTCGAACACTGAAGCTTTCTTT
CDR3aa: CASSSSPGLSNTEAFF

v_gene: TRBV5-1
abundance: NA
j_gene: TRBJ1-1
d_gene: TRBD1
CDR3nt: TGCGCCAGCAGCTGGGGACAGATGAACACTGAAGCTTTCTTT
CDR3aa: CASSWGQMNTEAFF

v_gene: TRBV27
abundance: NA
j_gene: TRBJ2-1
d_gene: TRBD2
CDR3nt: TGTGCCAGCAGTCCCCGCCCCGGGACTAGCGGGAGTTACGAGCAGTTCTTC
CDR3aa: CASSPRPGTSGSYEQFF

v_gene: TRBV4-2
abundance: NA
j_gene: TRBJ2-3
d_gene: NA
CDR3nt: TGTGCCAGCAGCCAAGCGGGAAGGGAAACAGATACGCAGTATTTT
CDR3aa: CASSQAGRETDTQYF

v_gene: TRBV18
abundance: NA
j_gene: TRBJ1-1
d_gene: NA
CDR3nt: TGTGCCAGCTCACCGGGGGGACTGGAAGCTTTCTTT
CDR3aa: CASSPGGLEAFF

v_gene: TRBV30
abundance: NA
j_gene: TRBJ1-1
d_gene: NA
CDR3nt: TGTGCCTGGAGTCCCGGGAGGTACACTGAAGCTTTCTTT
CDR3aa: CAWSPGRYTEAFF

v_gene: TRBV27
abundance: NA
j_gene: TRBJ1-1
d_gene: TRBD1
CDR3nt: TGTGCCAGCAGTTTTGTTACAGGGGGCCCACGCGACACTGAAGCTTTCTTT
CDR3aa: CASSFVTGGPRDTEAFF

v_gene: TRBV9
abundance: NA
j_gene: TRBJ1-6
d_gene: TRBD1
CDR3nt: TGTGCCAGCAGCATAGACCACAGGACAGGGCTTAATTCACCCCTCCACTTT
CDR3aa: CASSIDHRTGLNSPLHF

v_gene: TRBV29-1
abundance: once
j_gene: TRBJ2-1
d_gene: NA
CDR3nt: TGCAGCGTTGCCCCCTCGCGCTACAATGAGCAGTTCTTC
CDR3aa: CSVAPSRYNEQFF